The subject of this entry is one T cell receptor beta chain. The antigen this receptor binds is unknown. Base qualities were left out, and no much larger clone turns up one base away. Using the deep immunoSEQ assay, TCR CDR3 regions were amplified from genomic DNA by multiplex PCR. Extracted genomic DNA from each cell subset was spread evenly across all wells of several immunoSEQ 96-well plates, with each plate serving as a replicate. For sorted subsets, about 200 ng genomic DNA, equal to 30,000 to 35,000 T cell genomes, was loaded into each replicate PCR. Purified libraries were quantified with a Qubit 3.0 fluorometer, sized on a Bioanalyzer 2100, and re-quantified with the KAPA Library Quantification kit. A separate single-read 150-cycle Illumina NextSeq 550 flow cell was used to sequence each immunoSEQ 96-well plate. Regarding the original processing steps: Because the immunoSEQ output included only junctional sequences and no quality scores, the filtering could not be the same as the filtering used for full-length reads. Sequences were annotated with PyIR, a Python wrapper for IgBLAST v1.9, using IMGT germline references to assign V/J genes and CDR3. Reads were filtered out if the reads had weak V/J assignments (E-value above 1e-6), no CDR3, stop codons, out-of-frame junctions, or ambiguous translated residues. V3J clonotypes were defined as sequences sharing an identical inferred V gene, J gene, and CDR3 amino acid sequence. To compute the percentage overlap between repertoires, the number of shared unique clonotypes was divided by the size of the smaller repertoire. RTK rarefaction, the Chao1 estimator, and Recon v2.1 estimates of unobserved clonotypes were used to assess repertoire richness. Generation probabilities for all TCRbeta clonotypes obtained by the gDNA method from four donors were computed using OLGA. TCRdb re-hosts the immuneACCESS table, in-frame sequences only. Its copies lack some clones; in the studies checked, an unresolved V gene accounts for under half of them, and the cause for the rest is not known. For V, J and clone size, that table is used; D and trimming come from the DNA. This sample lists about 2.2 million clones; just under 95% were detected once. Of the sample, roughly 1.7% is held by the ten largest clones.

For the CD8 naive samples, CD45RO-negative cells were positively selected for CCR7, yielding a CD45RA+CCR7+ population from which TemRA cells were excluded. The donors were healthy, HIV-negative adults who had no recently reported acute infections or vaccinations. All donors were Caucasian adults living in Nashville, Tennessee, USA. After blood collection by leukapheresis, PBMCs were isolated using Ficoll-Histopaque density gradient centrifugation and then cryopreserved in the vapor phase of liquid nitrogen. Purity and quantity of every magnetically sorted T cell population were checked by analytical flow cytometry. Genomic DNA was isolated from every sorted fraction and measured by UV absorbance on a Nanodrop 2000c. Deletion took 2 bases off V and 0 bases off J, with a span of 18 bases between the germline ends. As encoded in the germline V gene (reference sequence), CDR1 is GTSNPN while CDR2 is SVGIG. The CDR3 spans 17 residues, from the cysteine through the phenylalanine. The retained sequence is limited to the CDR3, 51 bases, with the frame set at the first base.

This sample is part of a study of shared clonotypes between healthy human individuals (dated by TCRdb to 2020 to 2021). Study-level background: A few men and a couple of women, aged 18 to 49 years, made up the cohort. For each donor, CD4 naive and CD4 memory were each given three plates, CD8 naive was given two plates, and CD8 memory was given one plate. Blood TCR repertoires of a handful of healthy adults were deeply sequenced to estimate repertoire size and the extent of clonotype sharing between individuals. Per donor, leukapheresis produced somewhere between about 0.9 and 9.5 billion PBMCs. Different laboratories and diverse techniques were used to prepare libraries and sequence TCR repertoires, to increase sequencing depth and limit assay-specific biases.

The research as a whole found: Because the study included a small number of donors, the genetic and exposure-history diversity represented was limited. Incomplete sequencing was indicated by rarefaction of sorted-subset datasets, despite the large sequencing depth. Sampling was restricted to blood, and TCR repertoires in tissues likely differ from the TCR repertoires found in blood. Based on pairwise subsampling, the degree of clonotype sharing among donors was expected to be affected by sequencing depth. Naive subsets generally had larger estimated clonotype richness than memory subsets. Across a handful of donors, about 5.2% of naive CD4, approximately 3.5% of naive CD8, around 2.1% of memory CD4, and approximately 0.4% of memory CD8 clonotypes were shared. Compared with non-shared clonotypes, the clonotypes found in all four sorted-subset donors had higher generation probabilities.

The source is a man younger than 35 in good health. Some clones in this sample may be carry-over from other donors' samples. This chain joins TRBV30 to TRBJ2-3; no D gene call is confident. Source material: naive CD8+ T cells from PBMCs. The sample's cell subset or site label, decoded: CD45RA+CCR7+. The DNA sequence is given as TGTGCCTGGAGTCGCCCCCTGGGCCTGATTAGCACAGATACGCAGTATTTT. Its product reads: CAWSRPLGLISTDTQYF.